This TCR beta chain was captured in a study of OX40 agonist ivuxolimab in advanced cancers. Study-wide background: A partial response was reached by three patients: one with hepatocellular carcinoma and two with cutaneous melanoma.

J lost 0 bases, V lost 5 bases, and 4 bases had no gene match. CDR3 length: 14 amino acids. Germline V lookup: CDR1 MNHEY, CDR2 SMNVEV (reference sequence). General observations from the study: Certain nonresponders likewise exhibited a low normalized T-cell clonal expansion. Within 6 weeks, CD4+ and CD8+ blood T cells expanded clonally at 0.1 to 3.0 mg/kg.

Sample share makes this clone large. Its antigen remains unidentified. TCRdb's table, derived via immunoSEQ multiplex PCR, lists solely in-frame clones and lacks some. Of 1,800 or so clones detected, more than 60% appear once; the ten largest clones hold less than 45%. The receptor was derived from an adult with an advanced solid tumor such as melanoma, head and neck, liver or kidney cancer. The genes are TRBV27 and TRBJ2-7; 7 nucleotides line up with TRBD1. This specimen consisted of CD4+ or CD8+ T cells sorted from blood, obtained in a trial of the OX40 agonist ivuxolimab. CDR3 coding DNA: TGTGCCAGCAGTGGACAGGAGAGCTCCTACGAGCAGTACTTC. It is translated as CASSGQESSYEQYF.